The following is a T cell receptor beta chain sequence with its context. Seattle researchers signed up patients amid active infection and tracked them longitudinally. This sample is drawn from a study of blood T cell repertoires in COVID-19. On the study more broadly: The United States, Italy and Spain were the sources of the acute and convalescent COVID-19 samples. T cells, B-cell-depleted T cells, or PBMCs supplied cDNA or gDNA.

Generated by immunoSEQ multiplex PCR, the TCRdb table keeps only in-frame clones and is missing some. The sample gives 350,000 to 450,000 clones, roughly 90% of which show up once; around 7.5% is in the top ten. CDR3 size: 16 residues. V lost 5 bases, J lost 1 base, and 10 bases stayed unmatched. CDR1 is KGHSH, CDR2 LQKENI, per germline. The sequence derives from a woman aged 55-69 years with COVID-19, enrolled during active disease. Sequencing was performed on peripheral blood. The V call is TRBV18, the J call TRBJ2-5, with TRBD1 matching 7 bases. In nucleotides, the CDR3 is TGTGCCAGCTCATTACGGGACAGTCTCGCCCAAGAGACCCAGTACTTC. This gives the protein CASSLRDSLAQETQYF.